This T cell receptor (beta chain) was recorded in a study of blood T cell repertoires in COVID-19. Overall study context: In each case, the material was cDNA or gDNA derived from T cells, B-cell-depleted T cells, or PBMCs.

The germline V gene has CDR1 SEHNR and CDR2 FQNEAQ (reference sequence). The CDR3 has 15 residues. Losses at the gene ends were 5 bases for V and 5 bases for J; bases not matched to a gene: 9. Sequenced by immunoSEQ multiplex PCR; TCRdb stores in-frame clones only, minus some. The table records roughly 51,000 clones, less than 95% of them present only once. Sequenced input: peripheral blood. The rearrangement joins TRBV7-9 to TRBJ2-1; 7 bases line up with TRBD1. This TCR came from a man aged 70-80 years with acute or convalescent COVID-19. The CDR3 loop is CASSRPGQRNNEQFF. The DNA of the CDR3 is TGTGCCAGCAGCCGTCCGGGACAGCGGAACAATGAGCAGTTCTTC.